This paragraph reports one T cell receptor (beta chain). Its binding antigen is unknown. Germline is not matched at one junction end, which may reflect a read error. This entry is derived from a study of tumor and adjacent non-tumor tissue in lung cancer (dated by TCRdb to the late 2010s). Regarding the study in general: The cohort included some 11 adenocarcinoma, 2 squamous cell carcinoma and 1 small cell lung cancer patients. Using bulk TCRbeta repertoires from some 16 lung cancer patients, the study set lung tumor tissue side by side with matched distant non-tumor lung tissue. About 30 paired specimens, one tumor and one normal lung sample per patient, were profiled by TCRbeta CDR3 sequencing. Sequencing generated a total of more than 95,000,000 productive TCRbeta reads, averaging about 4.2 million reads per sample. Ages among the roughly 15 patients ranged from roughly 30 to 85 years, there were ten or so men and 5 women, and disease was at TNM stage I to III. Overall study results and their limits: Tumor tissue showed significantly higher TCR diversity (inverse Simpson) than normal lung tissue, at 431.37 vs 166.20 (P = 0.0075, Mann-Whitney U test). The top 100 clones made up a significantly larger cumulative share of the repertoire in normal lung than in tumor tissue. TCR diversity was significantly higher in younger patients, and higher tumor TCR diversity was associated with shorter overall and disease-free survival. The sequencing platform is not named in the methods, and unique molecular identifiers are not mentioned. Because peripheral blood was not sequenced, blood TCRbeta repertoires in the lung cancer patients of the study were not examined. Only around 14 patients were in the cohort, and the authors stated that larger samples and more detailed clinical data are needed.

The CDR3 runs 13 amino acids, cysteine and phenylalanine included. The kept DNA is CDR3 alone, 39 bases in frame from the first base. Library preparation was by multiplex PCR. Instrument used: Illumina HiSeq 2500. Following protocols modified from ARM-PCR, the researchers constructed TCRbeta libraries through three rounds of nested PCR with primers (Table S4). Before sequencing, PCR products of 200-500 bp were cut from the gel and purified using the QIAquick gel extraction kit. Turning to the authors' computational methods: Trimmomatic was used to clean the reads, FLASH was used to merge the reads into complete CDR3 sequences, and MiTCR was used to assign the reads to V(D)J germline segments. VDJtools was used to compute clonal diversity as the inverse Simpson's index. In-frame sequences without a premature stop codon were defined as productive reads. Using fastp trimming at Q25 and MiXCR clonotype assembly, TCRdb reanalyzed the public sequencing data and kept in-frame beta chains. Duplicate CDR3 protein sequences are folded into a single record with the most common DNA and genes. TCRdb assigned the V and J calls; the authors' analysis was not used. The sample yields about 200,000 distinct CDR3 sequences; 70% to 75% were counted once. The top ten clones comprise around 27% of the sample.

Bulk unsorted tissue served as the source for RNA extraction, and RNA quality was assessed using a NanoDrop ND-1000 and an Agilent 2100. Donors were newly diagnosed lung cancer patients admitted for thoracic surgery in China between August and November 2014, without prior chemotherapy. The study excluded patients who had received radiotherapy or chemotherapy before or who had another cancer at the same time. Surgical tissue pieces of about 1-2.2 cm3 were preserved in RNAlater solution and stored at -80 °C until use. The rearrangement combines TRBV12-3 or TRBV12-4 with TRBJ1-1, with the D gene uncertain. This receptor was taken from a man aged 60-69 years with non-small cell lung cancer. The material sequenced was lung tumor tissue. The base sequence is TGTGCCAGCGGTTTTTTACCAAACACTGAAGCTTTCTTT. Its protein is CASGFLPNTEAFF.